A selection of T cell receptor beta chains follows, all from one sample in a study of blood T cell repertoires in COVID-19. The data were produced by immunoSEQ multiplex PCR, yet TCRdb's version contains in-frame clones alone and is incomplete. The sample lists 200,000 to 250,000 clones; 65% to 90% were seen once. Sequencing was carried out using peripheral blood. The origin of the receptors is a man between 45 and 60 years old with active or convalescent COVID-19. CDR3s include the opening cysteine and the closing phenylalanine or tryptophan. D genes are given only for firm matches. Expanded clones are given a class, and other clones once, few, many or no size at all.

V gene,CDR3 length,clone size,D gene,J gene,CDR3 DNA,CDR3 protein
TRBV5-1,15,.,TRBD1,TRBJ2-5,TGCGCCAGCAGCTTGGCCGACAGGGTCCAAGAGACCCAGTACTTC,CASSLADRVQETQYF
TRBV28,13,.,.,TRBJ1-1,TGTGCCAGCAGTTTTAGAGGGCCCACTGAAGCTTTCTTT,CASSFRGPTEAFF
TRBV29-1,16,.,TRBD2,TRBJ2-4,TGCAGCGTTGAAGATCTTCGGGGGGTAGCCAAAAACATTCAGTACTTC,CSVEDLRGVAKNIQYF
TRBV4-1,16,.,.,TRBJ1-5,TGCGCCAGCTCCGCACAGTTCCCAGTTAGCAATCAGCCCCAGCATTTT,CASSAQFPVSNQPQHF
TRBV15,13,.,.,TRBJ2-1,TGTGCCACCAGCATAGGGAGTGCGAATGAGCAGTTCTTC,CATSIGSANEQFF
TRBV29-1,11,.,.,TRBJ2-7,TGCAGCGGTTGGCAGGGGAACGAGCAGTACTTC,CSGWQGNEQYF
TRBV27,14,.,TRBD1,TRBJ1-5,TGTGCCAGCAGTTTCTCAGGGGGTAATCAGCCCCAGCATTTT,CASSFSGGNQPQHF
TRBV4-3,14,.,TRBD1,TRBJ1-2,TGCGCCAGCAGCCAAGAGGAGGGGGCGCGGTTATACACCTTC,CASSQEEGARLYTF
TRBV6-6,15,.,.,TRBJ1-2,TGTGCCAGCAATCCTACTAGGGGGATGGACTATGGCTACACCTTC,CASNPTRGMDYGYTF
TRBV4-3,13,.,.,TRBJ2-7,TGCGCCAGCAGCCCCCAGCGGGCCTACGAGCAGTACTTC,CASSPQRAYEQYF
TRBV24-1,14,.,.,TRBJ2-2,TGTGCCACCAGTGACCAAGACAGCACCGGGGAGCTGTTTTTT,CATSDQDSTGELFF
TRBV9,15,.,.,TRBJ2-3,TGTGCCAGCAGCGTAGGTGAGGGGAGGCCAGATACGCAGTATTTT,CASSVGEGRPDTQYF
TRBV2,14,.,.,TRBJ1-2,TGTGCCAGCAGTGAGCATAGAAAAAACTATGGCTACACCTTC,CASSEHRKNYGYTF
TRBV2,14,.,TRBD1,TRBJ2-5,TGTGCCAGCGTATTGGACAGGGTTAAAGAGACCCAGTACTTC,CASVLDRVKETQYF
TRBV7-9,16,once,TRBD2,TRBJ2-3,TGTGCCAGCAGCGAGCTAGCGGGAGGATTCACAGATACGCAGTATTTT,CASSELAGGFTDTQYF
TRBV11-2,15,.,.,TRBJ1-2,TGTGCCAGCAGCTCAATTCACCAGGGGTGGTCTGGCTACACCTTC,CASSSIHQGWSGYTF
TRBV4-1,14,.,.,TRBJ1-5,TGCGCCAGCAGCCAAGAAACAGGGCAACAGCCCCAGCATTTT,CASSQETGQQPQHF
TRBV5-6,15,once,.,TRBJ2-1,TGTGCCAGCAGCTTACCGGGGGGCACCTACAATGAGCAGTTCTTC,CASSLPGGTYNEQFF
TRBV9,14,.,.,TRBJ2-5,TGTGCCAGCAGCCTCACAGGGTTCCAGGAGACCCAGTACTTC,CASSLTGFQETQYF
TRBV19,15,.,TRBD1,TRBJ1-2,TGTGCCAGCCGATTACGACAGGGAAATAACTATGGCTACACCTTC,CASRLRQGNNYGYTF